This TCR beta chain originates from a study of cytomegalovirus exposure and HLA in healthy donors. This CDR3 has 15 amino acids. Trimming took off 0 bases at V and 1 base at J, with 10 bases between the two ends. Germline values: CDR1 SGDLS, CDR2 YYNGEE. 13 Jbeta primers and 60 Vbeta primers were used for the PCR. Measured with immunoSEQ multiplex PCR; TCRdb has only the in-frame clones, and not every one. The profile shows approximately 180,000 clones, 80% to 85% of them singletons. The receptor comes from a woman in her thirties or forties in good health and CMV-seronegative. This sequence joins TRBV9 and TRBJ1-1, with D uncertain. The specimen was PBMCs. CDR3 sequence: CASSVAVPGNTEAFF. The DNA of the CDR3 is TGTGCCAGCAGCGTAGCGGTTCCAGGGAACACTGAAGCTTTCTTT.